This TCR beta chain was sequenced during a study of OX40 agonist ivuxolimab in advanced cancers. Drawing of blood for sampling happened at baseline, at cycle 4 day 1, and at cycle 7 day 1. Germline CDR1 SGDLS, CDR2 YYNGEE. This CDR3 is built from 15 residues. V was clipped by 0 bases and J by 5 bases; unmatched bases: 6. Libraries were prepared by immunoSEQ multiplex PCR; TCRdb keeps only in-frame clonotypes and omits some of them. The table includes tens of thousands of clones, around 89% detected once. The chain is built from TRBV9 and TRBJ2-7; TRBD2 matches at 9 bases. This sample comprised CD4+ or CD8+ T cells sorted from blood, obtained in a trial of the OX40 agonist ivuxolimab. This clonotype was sampled from an adult with an advanced solid tumor such as melanoma, head and neck, liver or kidney cancer. CDR3 sequence (DNA): TGTGCCAGCAGCGTAGTAGGGACTAGCAGGGACGAGCAGTACTTC. This sequence encodes CASSVVGTSRDEQYF.